This T cell receptor beta chain was recovered during a study of memory CD4+ T cells and cytomegalovirus serostatus. The sort gate was single viable CD3+CD4+CD8-CD45RO+ cells for memory CD4+ T cells. Germline assignment: CDR1 MNHEY and CDR2 SVGAGI. Between the trimmed V and J ends, which lost 3 bases and 13 bases, there was a span of 13 bases. This CDR3 has 13 residues. Profiling relied on immunoSEQ multiplex PCR, and the TCRdb table lists in-frame clones only, not all of them. This table has 45,000 to 65,000 clones, over 70% appearing once. J is TRBJ1-6 and V is TRBV6-5, with D unresolved. Input material: memory CD4+ T cells from blood. The receptor was isolated from an adult in good health and CMV-seropositive. The CDR3 loop reads CASSYGARSPLHF. The CDR3 DNA reads TGTGCCAGCAGTTATGGCGCCAGGAGCCCCCTCCACTTT.